Listed here are 5 T cell receptor beta chains from one sample, sequenced in a study of cytomegalovirus exposure and HLA in healthy donors. The PCR ran on 60 Vbeta and 13 Jbeta primers. TCRdb's copy holds only in-frame clones and misses some; the assay was immunoSEQ multiplex PCR. The table includes over 70,000 clones, 76% detected once. What was sequenced was PBMCs. Every receptor here comes from a male donor in good health and CMV-seronegative.

The chain couples TRBV5-5 to TRBJ1-2; a weak D match, TRBD1 (5 bases). The V end was cut by 1 base, the J end by 8 bases, with 15 bases between. Germline CDR1 reads SGHKS; CDR2 reads YYEKEE (reference sequence). There are 14 residues in the CDR3. As DNA, the CDR3 is TGTGCCAGCAGCTTGTGGGGGGGATTCGGCGGCTACACCTTC. This sequence encodes CASSLWGGFGGYTF.

The chain is built from TRBV9 and TRBJ1-1; D is perhaps TRBD1 (6 bases). Trimming pared 2 bases from V and 0 bases from J, leaving 20 bases between. The length of the CDR3 is 18 residues. The germline V gene has CDR1 SGDLS and CDR2 YYNGEE. The CDR3 protein is CASSVVSIMGGLNTEAFF. CDR3 DNA sequence: TGTGCCAGCAGCGTGGTATCTATTATGGGGGGGCTGAACACTGAAGCTTTCTTT.

The rearrangement joins TRBV4-1 to TRBJ2-2; no clear D gene. Germline CDR1 is MGHRA and CDR2 is YSYEKL. With 0 bases removed from V and 2 bases from J, the gap between germline ends came to 7 bases. The CDR3 is 15 residues long. The CDR3 loop reads CASSQDSRNTGELFF. CDR3 coding DNA: TGCGCCAGCAGCCAAGATAGCCGTAACACCGGGGAGCTGTTTTTT.

This chain uses TRBV5-1 with TRBJ1-5, with a tentative D call TRBD1 (5 bases). This CDR3 contains 15 residues. V lost 4 bases and J lost 1, with 12 bases in between. Germline CDR1 SGHRS, CDR2 YFSETQ. The CDR3 region has the DNA TGCGCCAGCAGCCCCGGGGGGGTAAGCAATCAGCCCCAGCATTTT. It specifies CASSPGGVSNQPQHF. Combining the CDR3 with reference TRBV5-1 and TRBJ1-5 gives the whole variable domain KAGVTQTPRYLIKTRGQQVTLSCSPISGHRSVSWYQQTPGQGLQFLFEYFSETQRNKGNFPGRFSGRQFSNSRSEMNVSTLELGDSALYLCASSPGGVSNQPQHFGDGTRLSIL.

The rearrangement joins TRBV30 to TRBJ2-3; 11 positions match TRBD2. This CDR3 has 15 amino acids. Germline CDR1 GTSNPN, CDR2 SVGIG (reference sequence). Trimming at V came to 5 bases and at J to 2 bases, leaving 6 bases not matched to a gene. Here the CDR3 reads CAWDLAGGHTDTQYF. As DNA, the CDR3 is TGTGCCTGGGACTTAGCGGGGGGGCACACAGATACGCAGTATTTT. Using reference TRBV30 and TRBJ2-3 for the parts outside the CDR3, the full variable domain is SQTIHQWPATLVQPVGSPLSLECTVEGTSNPNLYWYRQAAGRGLQLLFYSVGIGQISSEVPQNLSASRPQDRQFILSSKKLLLSDSGFYLCAWDLAGGHTDTQYFGPGTRLTVL.